The clone carrying this T cell receptor beta chain was recorded a few times. These data originate in a study of blood T cell repertoires in COVID-19. Study-wide background: Samples representing acute and convalescent COVID-19 were sourced from the United States, Italy and Spain.

Sequencing was performed with immunoSEQ multiplex PCR; in TCRdb, only in-frame clones are kept and a portion is missing. Altogether 200,000 to 300,000 clones are present, about 79% being singletons, with the ten largest covering around 2.5%. V lost 0 bases, J lost 2 bases, and 15 bases lay in between. From germline, CDR1 is SGHDT and CDR2 YYEEEE. The CDR3 extends over 17 amino acids. The sequenced material came from peripheral blood. The rearrangement uses TRBV5-6 and TRBJ1-3, with TRBD1 as a possible D gene (6 bases). The TCR was taken from a man aged 35 to 55 who had recovered from COVID-19. The CDR3 sequence is CASSLEGHSRAGNTIYF. CDR3 nucleotide sequence: TGTGCCAGCAGCTTGGAGGGACACTCCAGGGCTGGAAACACCATATATTTT.